This is a list of T cell receptor beta chains from one sample in a study of siplizumab effects on memory and regulatory T cells. Some clones are missing from TCRdb's copy, which holds only in-frame ones; the method was immunoSEQ multiplex PCR. The sample lists roughly 69,000 clones, 75% to 90% occurring once. Input material: memory CD4+ T cells sorted from blood. These receptors originate from a human donor in good health. Both conserved end residues are part of each CDR3. D genes are given only for firm matches. Where a row states a size, it is once, few, many or the class of an expanded clone; other rows omit it.

j_call	d_call	clone_size	v_call	cdr3_nt	cdr3_aa
TRBJ2-1	-	-	TRBV7-3	TGTGCCAGCAGCTTAATACGCGGCAATGAGCAGTTCTTC	CASSLIRGNEQFF
TRBJ2-1	-	-	TRBV5-8	TGTGCCAGCAGCCGAACAGGGAGCTCCTACAATGAGCAGTTCTTC	CASSRTGSSYNEQFF
TRBJ2-5	TRBD2	-	TRBV5-1	TGCGCCAGCAGCCCGACTAGCGGGGGGGCGAACGGCCAGTACTTC	CASSPTSGGANGQYF
TRBJ1-6	-	-	TRBV25-1	TGTGCCAGCAGTGATGCTAGACTCTATAATTCACCCCTCCACTTT	CASSDARLYNSPLHF
TRBJ2-7	-	-	TRBV14	TGTGCCAGCAGCCCCCTACAGGGTGCATCGTACGAGCAGTACTTC	CASSPLQGASYEQYF
TRBJ2-1	-	-	TRBV28	TGTGCCAGCAGTCCCTCAATGGGGGCCCCCTACAATGAGCAGTTCTTC	CASSPSMGAPYNEQFF
TRBJ2-5	TRBD1	-	TRBV19	TGTGCCAGTGGACAGGGATATGACGGAGAGACCCAGTACTTC	CASGQGYDGETQYF
TRBJ2-4	-	-	TRBV19	TGTGCCAGTAGTATCCTGGGGACGAAAAACATTCAGTACTTC	CASSILGTKNIQYF
TRBJ1-4	TRBD1	-	TRBV2	TGTGCCAGCAGTGGGTCCGGGACAGCTGAAAAACTGTTTTTT	CASSGSGTAEKLFF
TRBJ1-4	TRBD1	-	TRBV2	TGTGCCAGCAGTCGGCTTACAGGGGGCGATGAAAAACTGTTTTTT	CASSRLTGGDEKLFF
TRBJ1-3	-	-	TRBV4-1	TGCGCCAGCAGCCGTTGGGGGACACAGAGCTCTGGAAACACCATATATTTT	CASSRWGTQSSGNTIYF
TRBJ2-2	-	few	TRBV7-2	TGTGCCAGCAGCTGGGGGGGCCGCAGGGCCACCGGGGAGCTGTTTTTT	CASSWGGRRATGELFF
TRBJ1-4	TRBD1	-	TRBV5-5	TGTGCCAGCAGCCCGGGACAGATAAATGAAAAACTGTTTTTT	CASSPGQINEKLFF
TRBJ1-1	-	-	TRBV29-1	TGCAGCGGGACCGGGGGGTACACTGAAGCTTTCTTT	CSGTGGYTEAFF
TRBJ1-2	-	-	TRBV7-9	TGTGCCAGCAGCTTACAGGGGATTCATGGCTACACCTTC	CASSLQGIHGYTF
TRBJ2-1	-	-	TRBV19	TGTGCCAGTAGTATAGAGGGGGCAGGGAGCAATGAGCAGTTCTTC	CASSIEGAGSNEQFF
TRBJ1-5	TRBD1	-	TRBV6-5	TGTGCCAGCAGGCAGGGGGCTCAGCCCCAGCATTTT	CASRQGAQPQHF
TRBJ2-3	-	once	TRBV7-6	TGTGCCAGCAGCGCTCGGACTGTGGATACGCAGTATTTT	CASSARTVDTQYF
TRBJ1-3	-	-	TRBV10-1	TGCGCCAGCAGTGACGGGGGCTCTGGAAACACCATATATTTT	CASSDGGSGNTIYF
TRBJ2-2	-	few	TRBV5-1	TGCGCCAGCAGCTTAAACGGGAACACCGGGGAGCTGTTTTTT	CASSLNGNTGELFF
TRBJ2-7	TRBD2	-	TRBV15	TGTGCCACCAGGGCAAGCGGGAGGGCCTACGAGCAGTACTTC	CATRASGRAYEQYF
TRBJ2-3	-	-	TRBV6-5	TGTGCCAGCAGTTCAACTAAGTCAGGGCAGTATTTT	CASSSTKSGQYF
TRBJ2-2	-	-	TRBV12-5	TGTGCTAGTGGTTTGGTATTGAGGGTCGGGGAGCTGTTTTTT	CASGLVLRVGELFF
TRBJ1-5	TRBD1	few	TRBV4-1	TGCGCCAGCAGCCGGAAAACAGGGGATAGCAATCAGCCCCAGCATTTT	CASSRKTGDSNQPQHF
TRBJ1-2	TRBD1	-	TRBV6-1	TGTGCCAGCAGTGGACAGGGGTCCTATGGCTACACCTTC	CASSGQGSYGYTF
TRBJ2-3	-	-	TRBV11-2	TGTGCCAGCAGCTTATTGGGGCAGGGCACAGATACGCAGTATTTT	CASSLLGQGTDTQYF
TRBJ1-1	-	-	TRBV19	TGTGCCAGTAGTACAGCGTGGGGGCAGGCTTTCTTT	CASSTAWGQAFF
TRBJ2-7	-	-	TRBV5-1	TGCGCCAGCAGCTCGGACAAGACCCCCTACGAGCAGTACTTC	CASSSDKTPYEQYF
TRBJ2-1	TRBD2	-	TRBV5-1	TGCGCCAGCAGCGCAAGGGTCGATAGCGGGAGTAATGAGCAGTTCTTC	CASSARVDSGSNEQFF
TRBJ2-4	-	-	TRBV18	TGTGCCAGCTCACCACTAGAGGGAGACATTCAGTACTTC	CASSPLEGDIQYF
TRBJ1-3	-	-	TRBV11-2	TGTGCCAGCAGCTTAGATCTCGGGGTTCGGGGCACCATATATTTT	CASSLDLGVRGTIYF
TRBJ2-1	TRBD1	-	TRBV10-1	TGCGCCAGCAGTGAGGACAGGGGATTTGGGAGCTCCTACAATGAGCAGTTCTTC	CASSEDRGFGSSYNEQFF
TRBJ1-2	-	-	TRBV4-2	TGTGCCAGCAGCCAAGTAGGCAGGTTTGGCTACACCTTC	CASSQVGRFGYTF
TRBJ1-2	-	-	TRBV30	TGTGCCTGGAGTCGGCAAATCGGGGGCTACACCTTC	CAWSRQIGGYTF
TRBJ2-7	-	-	TRBV5-4	TGTGCCAGCAGCTCAGGATCCTCCTACGAGCAGTACTTC	CASSSGSSYEQYF
TRBJ2-7	TRBD2	-	TRBV5-4	TGTGCCAGCAGCTTGGAGCCTAGCGGGAACGAGCAGTACTTC	CASSLEPSGNEQYF
TRBJ2-1	TRBD1	-	TRBV5-1	TGCGCCAGCAGCTTAGGGGGCGCGATTAATGAGCAGTTCTTC	CASSLGGAINEQFF
TRBJ1-1	-	-	TRBV18	TGTGCCAGCTCACCGGTTAGCAAGAACACTGAAGCTTTCTTT	CASSPVSKNTEAFF
TRBJ1-2	-	-	TRBV6-5	TGTGCCAGCACCTCACAACGCTATGGCTACACCTTC	CASTSQRYGYTF
TRBJ2-1	TRBD2	-	TRBV11-2	TGTGCCAGCAGCTCCCCGCTTGTTCGGCGGGGGGGGAATGAGCAGTTCTTC	CASSSPLVRRGGNEQFF
TRBJ2-6	-	-	TRBV27	TGTGCCAGCAGTCCCGTAGAAGTTGGGGCCAACGTCCTGACTTTC	CASSPVEVGANVLTF
TRBJ1-2	-	-	TRBV11-2	TGTGCCAGCAGGAGCTTAAGTACCGGCTACACCTTC	CASRSLSTGYTF
TRBJ1-5	-	-	TRBV6-5	TGTGCCAGCAGTTTAGGAGATCAGCCCCAGCATTTT	CASSLGDQPQHF
TRBJ2-1	-	few	TRBV7-9	TGTGCCAGCAGCTTAGATTATCGTGAGCAGTTCTTC	CASSLDYREQFF
TRBJ1-1	TRBD1	-	TRBV7-6	TGTGCCAGCAGCTTAGTGGCGGGACAGGGTGGAATGAACACTGAAGCTTTCTTT	CASSLVAGQGGMNTEAFF